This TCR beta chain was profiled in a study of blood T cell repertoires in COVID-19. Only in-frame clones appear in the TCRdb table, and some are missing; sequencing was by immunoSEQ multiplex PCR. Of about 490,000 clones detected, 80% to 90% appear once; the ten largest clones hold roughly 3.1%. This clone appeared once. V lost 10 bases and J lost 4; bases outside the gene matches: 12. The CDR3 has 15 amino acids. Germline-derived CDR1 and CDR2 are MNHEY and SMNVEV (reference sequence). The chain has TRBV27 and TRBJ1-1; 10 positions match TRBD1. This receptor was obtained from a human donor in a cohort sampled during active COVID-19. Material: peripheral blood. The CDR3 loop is CANSDPGQGFTEAFF. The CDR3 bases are TGTGCCAACTCGGACCCGGGACAGGGGTTCACTGAAGCTTTCTTT.